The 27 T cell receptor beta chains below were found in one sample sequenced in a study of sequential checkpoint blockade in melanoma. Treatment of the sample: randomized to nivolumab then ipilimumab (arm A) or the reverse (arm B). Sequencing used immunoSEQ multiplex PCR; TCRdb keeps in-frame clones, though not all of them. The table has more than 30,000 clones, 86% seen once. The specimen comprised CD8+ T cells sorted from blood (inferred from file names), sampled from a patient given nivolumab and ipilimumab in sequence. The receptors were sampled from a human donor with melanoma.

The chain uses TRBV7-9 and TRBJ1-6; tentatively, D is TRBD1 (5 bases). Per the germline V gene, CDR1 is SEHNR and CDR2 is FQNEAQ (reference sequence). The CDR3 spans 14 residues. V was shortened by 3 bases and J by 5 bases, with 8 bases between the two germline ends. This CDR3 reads CASSFVRDNSPLHF. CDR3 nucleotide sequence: TGTGCCAGCAGCTTCGTCAGGGATAATTCACCCCTCCACTTT. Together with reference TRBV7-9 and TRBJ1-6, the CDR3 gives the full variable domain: DTGVSQNPRHKITKRGQNVTFRCDPISEHNRLYWYRQTLGQGPEFLTYFQNEAQLEKSRLLSDRFSAERPKGSFSTLEIQRTEQGDSAMYLCASSFVRDNSPLHFGNGTRLTVT.

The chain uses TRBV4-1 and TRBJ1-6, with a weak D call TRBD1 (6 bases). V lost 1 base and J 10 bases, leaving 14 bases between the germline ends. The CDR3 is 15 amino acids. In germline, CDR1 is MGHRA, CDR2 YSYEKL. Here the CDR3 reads CASSQVTGKASPLHF. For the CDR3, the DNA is TGCGCCAGCAGCCAAGTCACAGGGAAGGCGTCACCCCTCCACTTT.

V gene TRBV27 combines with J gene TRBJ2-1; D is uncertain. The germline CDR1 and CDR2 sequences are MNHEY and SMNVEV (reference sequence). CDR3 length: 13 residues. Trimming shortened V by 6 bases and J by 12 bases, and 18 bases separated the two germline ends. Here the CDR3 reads CASSHMPDATQFF. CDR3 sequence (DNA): TGTGCCAGCAGCCATATGCCCGATGCTACGCAGTTCTTC.

The CDR3 bases are TGTGCCAGCAGGAGGGTGGAGTACACCGGGGAGCTGTTTTTT. This codes for CASRRVEYTGELFF. The rearrangement uses TRBV27 and TRBJ2-2, with D perhaps TRBD2 (5 bases). Trimming took off 6 bases at V and 3 bases at J, with 11 bases between the two ends. CDR1 and CDR2 from the germline V gene are MNHEY and SMNVEV (reference sequence). This CDR3 is 14 amino acids long.

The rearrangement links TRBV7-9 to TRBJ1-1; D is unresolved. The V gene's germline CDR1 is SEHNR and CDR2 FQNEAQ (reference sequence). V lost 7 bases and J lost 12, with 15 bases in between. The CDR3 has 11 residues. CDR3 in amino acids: CASNAVENPFF. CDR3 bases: TGTGCCAGCAACGCGGTCGAAAACCCTTTCTTT.

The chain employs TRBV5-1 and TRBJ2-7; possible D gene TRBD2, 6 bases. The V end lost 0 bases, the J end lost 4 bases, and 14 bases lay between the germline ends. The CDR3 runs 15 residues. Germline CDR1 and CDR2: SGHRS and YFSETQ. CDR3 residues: CASSLDTGEVYEQYF. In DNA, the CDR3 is TGCGCCAGCAGCTTGGACACGGGGGAAGTGTACGAGCAGTACTTC.

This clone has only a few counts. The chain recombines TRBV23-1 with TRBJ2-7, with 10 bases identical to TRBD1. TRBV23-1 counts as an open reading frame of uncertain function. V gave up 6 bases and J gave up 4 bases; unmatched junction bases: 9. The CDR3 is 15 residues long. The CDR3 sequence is CASSPGQGEGYEQYF. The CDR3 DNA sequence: TGCGCCAGCAGCCCTGGACAGGGGGAAGGGTACGAGCAGTACTTC.

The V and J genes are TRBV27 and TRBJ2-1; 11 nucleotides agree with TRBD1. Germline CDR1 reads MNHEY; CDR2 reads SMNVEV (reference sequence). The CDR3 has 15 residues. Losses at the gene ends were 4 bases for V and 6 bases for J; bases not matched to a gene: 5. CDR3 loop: CASSYVGQGANEQFF. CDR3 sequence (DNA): TGTGCCAGCAGTTACGTAGGACAGGGGGCCAATGAGCAGTTCTTC.

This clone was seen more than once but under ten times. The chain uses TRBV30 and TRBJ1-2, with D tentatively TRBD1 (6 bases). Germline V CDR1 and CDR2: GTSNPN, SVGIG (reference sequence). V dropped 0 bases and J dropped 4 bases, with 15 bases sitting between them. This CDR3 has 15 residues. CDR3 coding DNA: TGTGCCTGGAGTGTACTGTGGCAGGGGAGCTATGGCTACACCTTC. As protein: CAWSVLWQGSYGYTF.

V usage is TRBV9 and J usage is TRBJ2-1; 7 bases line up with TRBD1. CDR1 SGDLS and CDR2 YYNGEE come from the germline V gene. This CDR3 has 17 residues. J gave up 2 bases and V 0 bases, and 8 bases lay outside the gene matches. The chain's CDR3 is CASSVAKQGIPYNEQFF. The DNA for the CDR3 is TGTGCCAGCAGCGTAGCGAAACAGGGGATTCCCTACAATGAGCAGTTCTTC.

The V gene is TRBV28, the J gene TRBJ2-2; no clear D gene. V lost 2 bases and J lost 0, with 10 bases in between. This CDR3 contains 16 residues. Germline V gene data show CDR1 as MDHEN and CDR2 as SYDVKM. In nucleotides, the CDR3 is TGTGCCAGCAGTTTACTTTGGCCAACGAACACCGGGGAGCTGTTTTTT. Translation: CASSLLWPTNTGELFF.

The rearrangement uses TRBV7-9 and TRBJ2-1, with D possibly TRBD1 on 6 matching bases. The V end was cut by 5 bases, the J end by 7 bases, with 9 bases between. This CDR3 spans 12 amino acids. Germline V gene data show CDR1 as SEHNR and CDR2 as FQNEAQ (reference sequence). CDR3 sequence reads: CASSPTGNEQFF. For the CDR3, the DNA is TGTGCCAGCAGCCCAACAGGGAATGAGCAGTTCTTC.

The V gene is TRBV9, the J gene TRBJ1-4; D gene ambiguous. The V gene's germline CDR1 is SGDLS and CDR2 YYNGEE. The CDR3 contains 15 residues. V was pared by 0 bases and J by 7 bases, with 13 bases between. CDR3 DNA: TGTGCCAGCAGCGTAGGATCGAGAGGTAGTGAAAAACTGTTTTTT. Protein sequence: CASSVGSRGSEKLFF.

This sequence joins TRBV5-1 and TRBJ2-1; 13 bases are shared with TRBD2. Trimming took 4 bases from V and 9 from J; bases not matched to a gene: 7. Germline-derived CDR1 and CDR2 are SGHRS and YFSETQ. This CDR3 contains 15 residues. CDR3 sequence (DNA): TGCGCCAGCAGCCCCTCACTAGCGGGAGGGGGTGAGCAGTTCTTC. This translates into CASSPSLAGGGEQFF.

This CDR3 reads CASSYSGDLYEQYF. The DNA of the CDR3 is TGTGCCAGCAGTTACTCAGGAGACCTCTACGAGCAGTACTTC. This chain joins TRBV6-5 and TRBJ2-7, with no clear D. V was shortened by 0 bases and J by 3 bases, with 9 bases between the two germline ends. Germline V CDR1 and CDR2: MNHEY, SVGAGI. This CDR3 contains 14 residues.

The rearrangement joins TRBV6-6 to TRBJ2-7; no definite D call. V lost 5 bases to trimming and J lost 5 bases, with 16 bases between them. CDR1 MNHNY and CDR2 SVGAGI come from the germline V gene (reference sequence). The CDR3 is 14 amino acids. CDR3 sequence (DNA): TGTGCCAGCAGTACCTCGTCCGGGTATAACGAGCAGTACTTC. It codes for CASSTSSGYNEQYF.

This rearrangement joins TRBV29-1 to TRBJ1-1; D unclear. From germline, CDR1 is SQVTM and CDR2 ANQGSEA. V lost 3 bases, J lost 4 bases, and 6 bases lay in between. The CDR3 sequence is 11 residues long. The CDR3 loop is CSVDSGTEAFF. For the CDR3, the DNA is TGCAGCGTTGATTCCGGCACTGAAGCTTTCTTT. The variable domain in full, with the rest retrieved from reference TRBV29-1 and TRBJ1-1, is SAVISQKPSRDICQRGTSLTIQCQVDSQVTMMFWYRQQPGQSLTLIATANQGSEATYESGFVIDKFPISRPNLTFSTLTVSNMSPEDSSIYLCSVDSGTEAFFGQGTRLTVV.

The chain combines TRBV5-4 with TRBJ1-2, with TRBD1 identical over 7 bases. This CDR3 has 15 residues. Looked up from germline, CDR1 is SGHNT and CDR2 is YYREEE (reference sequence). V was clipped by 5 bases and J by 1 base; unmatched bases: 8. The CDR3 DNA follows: TGTGCCAGCAGACATACAGGGGCCCATAACTATGGCTACACCTTC. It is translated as CASRHTGAHNYGYTF.

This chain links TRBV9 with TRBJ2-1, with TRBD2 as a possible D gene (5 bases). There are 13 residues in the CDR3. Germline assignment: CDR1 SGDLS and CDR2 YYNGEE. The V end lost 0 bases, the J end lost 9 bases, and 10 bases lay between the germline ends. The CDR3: CASSVGYRGEQFF. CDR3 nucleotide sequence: TGTGCCAGCAGCGTAGGGTACCGGGGTGAGCAGTTCTTC.

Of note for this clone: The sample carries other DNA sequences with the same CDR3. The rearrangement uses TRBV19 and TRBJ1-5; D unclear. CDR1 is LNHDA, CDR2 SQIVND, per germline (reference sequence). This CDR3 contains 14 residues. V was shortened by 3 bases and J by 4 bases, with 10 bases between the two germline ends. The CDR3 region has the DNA TGTGCCAGTAGTATTCGGGATAGGAATCAGCCCCAGCATTTT. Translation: CASSIRDRNQPQHF.

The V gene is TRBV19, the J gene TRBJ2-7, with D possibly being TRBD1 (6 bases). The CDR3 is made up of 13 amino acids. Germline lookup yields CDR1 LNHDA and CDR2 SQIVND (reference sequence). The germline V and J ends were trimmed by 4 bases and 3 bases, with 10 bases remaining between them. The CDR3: CASSTGHIYEQYF. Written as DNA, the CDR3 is TGTGCCAGTAGTACGGGACACATCTACGAGCAGTACTTC. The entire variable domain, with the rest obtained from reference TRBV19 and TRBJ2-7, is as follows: DGGITQSPKYLFRKEGQNVTLSCEQNLNHDAMYWYRQDPGQGLRLIYYSQIVNDFQKGDIAEGYSVSREKKESFPLTVTSAQKNPTAFYLCASSTGHIYEQYFGPGTRLTVT.

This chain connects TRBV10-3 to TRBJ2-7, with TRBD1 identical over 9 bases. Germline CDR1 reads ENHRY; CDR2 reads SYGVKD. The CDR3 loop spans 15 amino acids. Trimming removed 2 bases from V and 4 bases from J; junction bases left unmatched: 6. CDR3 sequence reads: CAISEVTGGWYEQYF. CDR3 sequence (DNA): TGTGCCATCAGTGAGGTAACAGGGGGCTGGTACGAGCAGTACTTC.

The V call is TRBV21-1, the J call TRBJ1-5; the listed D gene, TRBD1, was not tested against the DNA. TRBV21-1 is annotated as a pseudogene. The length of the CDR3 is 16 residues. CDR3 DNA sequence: TGTGCCAGCAGCGCCCGCCGGGACAGGGTGGGACAGCCCCAGCATTTT. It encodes CASSARRDRVGQPQHF.

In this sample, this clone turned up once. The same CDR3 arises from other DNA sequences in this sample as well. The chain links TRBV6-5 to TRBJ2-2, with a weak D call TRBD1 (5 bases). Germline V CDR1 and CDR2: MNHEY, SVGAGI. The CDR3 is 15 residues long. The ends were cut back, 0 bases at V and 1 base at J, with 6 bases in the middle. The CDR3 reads CASSYSTGNTGELFF. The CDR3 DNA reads TGTGCCAGCAGTTACTCCACAGGGAACACCGGGGAGCTGTTTTTT.

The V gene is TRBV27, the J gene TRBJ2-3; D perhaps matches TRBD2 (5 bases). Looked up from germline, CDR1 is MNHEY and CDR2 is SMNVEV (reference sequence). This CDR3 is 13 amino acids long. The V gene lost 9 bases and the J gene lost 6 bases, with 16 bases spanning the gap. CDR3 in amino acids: CASNEVTGDTQYF. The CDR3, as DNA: TGTGCCAGTAATGAGGTAACGGGGGATACGCAGTATTTT.

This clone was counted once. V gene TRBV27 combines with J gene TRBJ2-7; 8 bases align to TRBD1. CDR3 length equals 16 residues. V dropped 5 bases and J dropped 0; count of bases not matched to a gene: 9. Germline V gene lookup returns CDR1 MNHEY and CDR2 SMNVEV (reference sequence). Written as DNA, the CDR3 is TGTGCCAGCAGTATAGGACAGGGTAAGGCCTCCTACGAGCAGTACTTC. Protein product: CASSIGQGKASYEQYF.

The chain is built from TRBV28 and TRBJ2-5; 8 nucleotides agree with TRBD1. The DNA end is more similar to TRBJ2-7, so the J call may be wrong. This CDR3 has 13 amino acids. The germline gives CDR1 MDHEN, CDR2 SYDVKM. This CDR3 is CASSHGQGNEQYF. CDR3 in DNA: TGTGCCAGCAGCCACGGACAGGGTAACGAGCAGTACTTC.